This TCR beta chain was recovered during a study of human T cells and chemical hapten exposure. TCRdb analysed the RACE reads with MiXCR anew, one entry per CDR3 protein. The table lists about 180,000 distinct CDR3 sequences, approximately 29% of them singletons, with under 3% in the top ten. As to time point: pre-sensitization, week 0. Treatment meaning: therapeutic diphenylcyclopropenone sensitization with weekly scalp DPC. This clonotype occurred once. Trimming took off 0 bases at V and 2 bases at J, with 20 bases between the two ends. Germline CDR1 SGHRS, CDR2 YFSETQ. The CDR3 length is 18 residues.

The sample in question was whole blood, obtained in connection with sensitization to the hapten diphenylcyclopropenone (DPC). This clonotype was obtained from a woman in her twenties or thirties with alopecia areata. Some clones in this sample may be carry-over from other donors' samples. This chain links TRBV5-1 with TRBJ2-5; D tentatively fits TRBD1 or TRBD2 (6 bases each). The CDR3 region has the DNA TGCGCCAGCAGCTTGGGGGGACAACCTCTCGGGGGACAAGAGACCCAGTACTTC. It yields the protein CASSLGGQPLGGQETQYF.